A selection of T cell receptor beta chains follows, all from one sample in a study of T cell changes during pregnancy in multiple sclerosis. Using immunoSEQ multiplex PCR, the repertoire was profiled, and TCRdb retains in-frame clones only, with some absent. This table holds 36,000 or so clones, around nine tenths found once. Specimen: CD8+ T cells from peripheral blood mononuclear cells, collected in the third trimester of pregnancy. These receptors all come from a female donor with multiple sclerosis, enrolled in a pregnancy study. CDR3s include the opening cysteine and the closing phenylalanine or tryptophan. A D gene is named only where the DNA matches it firmly. Some rows mark clone size as missing; the rest say once, few, many or name a class of expanded clone.

d_gene: .
abundance: .
j_gene: TRBJ2-1
v_gene: TRBV30
CDR3aa: CAWSAGDEQFF
CDR3nt: TGTGCCTGGAGCGCCGGAGATGAGCAGTTCTTC

d_gene: .
abundance: .
j_gene: TRBJ1-6
v_gene: TRBV27
CDR3aa: CASSSRSLSPLHF
CDR3nt: TGTGCCAGCAGCTCCCGGAGCCTGTCACCCCTCCACTTT

d_gene: TRBD2
abundance: .
j_gene: TRBJ2-2
v_gene: TRBV28
CDR3aa: CASRNGRERTGELFF
CDR3nt: TGTGCCAGCAGGAACGGGAGGGAAAGAACCGGGGAGCTGTTTTTT

d_gene: .
abundance: .
j_gene: TRBJ1-6
v_gene: TRBV14
CDR3aa: CASSQGATRGSPLHF
CDR3nt: TGTGCCAGCAGCCAAGGGGCCACCCGGGGTTCACCCCTCCACTTT

d_gene: .
abundance: .
j_gene: TRBJ2-7
v_gene: TRBV6-1
CDR3aa: CASRDRDSQLYEQYF
CDR3nt: TGTGCCAGCAGAGATCGGGACTCGCAGCTATACGAGCAGTACTTC

d_gene: .
abundance: few
j_gene: TRBJ2-7
v_gene: TRBV4-1
CDR3aa: CASSQQTGTGDEQYF
CDR3nt: TGCGCCAGCAGCCAACAGACAGGTACCGGCGACGAGCAGTACTTC

d_gene: TRBD1
abundance: .
j_gene: TRBJ2-7
v_gene: TRBV27
CDR3aa: CASKLIGTGYYEQYF
CDR3nt: TGTGCCAGCAAATTGATCGGGACAGGGTACTACGAGCAGTACTTC

d_gene: .
abundance: once
j_gene: TRBJ1-4
v_gene: TRBV6-5
CDR3aa: CASTTGGETNEKLFF
CDR3nt: TGTGCCAGCACCACTGGTGGGGAGACTAATGAAAAACTGTTTTTT

d_gene: .
abundance: .
j_gene: TRBJ1-1
v_gene: TRBV29-1
CDR3aa: CSVEDGGSGGKSNTEAFF
CDR3nt: TGCAGCGTTGAAGATGGAGGGTCCGGGGGTAAATCAAACACTGAAGCTTTCTTT

d_gene: .
abundance: .
j_gene: TRBJ1-1
v_gene: TRBV7-9
CDR3aa: CASSEAGGMNTEAFF
CDR3nt: TGTGCCAGCAGTGAGGCGGGGGGGATGAACACTGAAGCTTTCTTT

d_gene: .
abundance: .
j_gene: TRBJ2-7
v_gene: TRBV29-1
CDR3aa: CSVEVRAYEQYF
CDR3nt: TGCAGCGTCGAAGTCCGGGCCTACGAGCAGTACTTC

d_gene: .
abundance: .
j_gene: TRBJ2-5
v_gene: TRBV27
CDR3aa: CASSSYGQETQYF
CDR3nt: TGTGCCAGCAGTTCCTACGGCCAAGAGACCCAGTACTTC

d_gene: .
abundance: .
j_gene: TRBJ2-6
v_gene: TRBV25-1
CDR3aa: CASSEWAGDSGANVLTF
CDR3nt: TGTGCCAGCAGTGAATGGGCAGGGGACTCTGGGGCCAACGTCCTGACTTTC

d_gene: TRBD2
abundance: .
j_gene: TRBJ2-1
v_gene: TRBV27
CDR3aa: CASSLTSGSYNEQFF
CDR3nt: TGTGCCAGCTCATTAACTAGCGGTTCCTACAATGAGCAGTTCTTC

d_gene: .
abundance: once
j_gene: TRBJ2-7
v_gene: TRBV7-9
CDR3aa: CASSQAGAGYEQYF
CDR3nt: TGTGCCAGCAGCCAAGCAGGGGCCGGCTACGAGCAGTACTTC

d_gene: TRBD1
abundance: .
j_gene: TRBJ1-2
v_gene: TRBV10-3
CDR3aa: CAISLTGTGNYGYTF
CDR3nt: TGTGCCATCAGTCTAACAGGGACAGGGAACTATGGCTACACCTTC

d_gene: TRBD1
abundance: .
j_gene: TRBJ1-4
v_gene: TRBV13
CDR3aa: CASSTYRGTATNEKLFF
CDR3nt: TGTGCCAGCAGCACCTACAGGGGTACAGCAACTAATGAAAAACTGTTTTTT

d_gene: TRBD2
abundance: .
j_gene: TRBJ2-5
v_gene: TRBV7-9
CDR3aa: CASGRTSEETQYF
CDR3nt: TGTGCCAGCGGACGGACTAGCGAAGAGACCCAGTACTTC

d_gene: TRBD2
abundance: .
j_gene: TRBJ2-3
v_gene: TRBV7-8
CDR3aa: CASSLAGEGNTQYF
CDR3nt: TGTGCCAGCAGCCTCGCGGGAGAAGGAAATACGCAGTATTTT

d_gene: TRBD1
abundance: once
j_gene: TRBJ1-1
v_gene: TRBV7-9
CDR3aa: CASSLCRTGGICTEAFF
CDR3nt: TGTGCCAGCAGCTTATGTCGTACAGGGGGTATATGCACTGAAGCTTTCTTT

d_gene: .
abundance: .
j_gene: TRBJ1-6
v_gene: TRBV7-5
CDR3aa: CVRSSRDRGPNRNSPLHF
CDR3nt: TGTGTCAGAAGCTCGCGGGACAGGGGTCCGAATAGGAATTCACCCCTCCACTTT

d_gene: .
abundance: .
j_gene: TRBJ1-5
v_gene: TRBV4-1
CDR3aa: CASSQDLILANQPQHF
CDR3nt: TGCGCCAGCAGCCAAGATCTGATACTCGCCAATCAGCCCCAGCATTTT

d_gene: .
abundance: .
j_gene: TRBJ1-5
v_gene: TRBV19
CDR3aa: CASSVQGSGQPQHF
CDR3nt: TGTGCCAGTAGTGTGCAGGGTTCGGGTCAGCCCCAGCATTTT

d_gene: .
abundance: .
j_gene: TRBJ2-1
v_gene: TRBV6-6
CDR3aa: CASTSDNEQFF
CDR3nt: TGTGCCAGCACTTCAGACAATGAGCAGTTCTTC

d_gene: TRBD1
abundance: .
j_gene: TRBJ1-2
v_gene: TRBV19
CDR3aa: CAGYGTENGYTF
CDR3nt: TGTGCAGGATATGGGACAGAAAATGGCTACACCTTC

d_gene: TRBD2
abundance: .
j_gene: TRBJ2-2
v_gene: TRBV19
CDR3aa: CASSMTSGGLTGELFF
CDR3nt: TGTGCCAGTAGTATGACTAGCGGGGGACTCACCGGGGAGCTGTTTTTT

d_gene: TRBD2
abundance: .
j_gene: TRBJ2-3
v_gene: TRBV6-1
CDR3aa: CASSVLGEGDTQYF
CDR3nt: TGTGCCAGCAGTGTTTTGGGGGAGGGGGATACGCAGTATTTT

d_gene: .
abundance: .
j_gene: TRBJ1-1
v_gene: TRBV30
CDR3aa: CASDMGGIEAFF
CDR3nt: TGTGCCTCCGATATGGGGGGGATTGAAGCTTTCTTT

d_gene: .
abundance: .
j_gene: TRBJ2-6
v_gene: TRBV27
CDR3aa: CASSSLTISGANVLTF
CDR3nt: TGTGCCAGCAGTTCCCTAACCATTTCCGGGGCCAACGTCCTGACTTTC

d_gene: TRBD1
abundance: .
j_gene: TRBJ2-3
v_gene: TRBV2
CDR3aa: CASSRSRDRGTDTQYF
CDR3nt: TGTGCCAGCAGCCGGAGCCGGGACAGGGGAACAGATACGCAGTATTTT

d_gene: .
abundance: .
j_gene: TRBJ2-7
v_gene: TRBV10-1
CDR3aa: CASSPVTGANSYEQYF
CDR3nt: TGCGCCAGCAGCCCCGTCACAGGCGCTAATTCCTACGAGCAGTACTTC

d_gene: TRBD2
abundance: .
j_gene: TRBJ2-1
v_gene: TRBV7-6
CDR3aa: CASSFSGGADEQFF
CDR3nt: TGTGCCAGCAGCTTTAGCGGGGGGGCCGATGAGCAGTTCTTC

d_gene: TRBD1
abundance: .
j_gene: TRBJ2-2
v_gene: TRBV13
CDR3aa: CASSLQGVSDTGELFF
CDR3nt: TGTGCCAGCAGCTTACAGGGGGTGAGTGACACCGGGGAGCTGTTTTTT

d_gene: TRBD2
abundance: once
j_gene: TRBJ2-7
v_gene: TRBV5-1
CDR3aa: CASRPNLGGTYEQYF
CDR3nt: TGCGCCAGCAGGCCCAACCTGGGAGGGACCTACGAGCAGTACTTC

d_gene: .
abundance: once
j_gene: TRBJ1-1
v_gene: TRBV19
CDR3aa: CASSTTGLGLNTEAFF
CDR3nt: TGTGCCAGTAGTACAACAGGGTTGGGCCTGAACACTGAAGCTTTCTTT

d_gene: .
abundance: once
j_gene: TRBJ1-5
v_gene: TRBV6-6
CDR3aa: CASSSGFGQPQHF
CDR3nt: TGTGCCAGCAGTTCGGGGTTCGGACAGCCCCAGCATTTT

d_gene: .
abundance: .
j_gene: TRBJ1-1
v_gene: TRBV7-9
CDR3aa: CASSFSYTEAFF
CDR3nt: TGTGCCAGCAGCTTTAGTTACACTGAAGCTTTCTTT

d_gene: .
abundance: .
j_gene: TRBJ1-1
v_gene: TRBV19
CDR3aa: CASSIEGAAPVTEAFF
CDR3nt: TGTGCCAGTAGTATAGAGGGGGCTGCTCCCGTTACTGAAGCTTTCTTT

d_gene: .
abundance: once
j_gene: TRBJ1-1
v_gene: TRBV5-1
CDR3aa: CASSLGAGGHTEAFF
CDR3nt: TGCGCCAGCAGCTTGGGGGCGGGGGGGCACACTGAAGCTTTCTTT

d_gene: .
abundance: .
j_gene: TRBJ2-5
v_gene: TRBV7-9
CDR3aa: CASSSMPSQETQYF
CDR3nt: TGTGCCAGCAGCTCTATGCCTTCACAAGAGACCCAGTACTTC

d_gene: .
abundance: .
j_gene: TRBJ1-2
v_gene: TRBV6-1
CDR3aa: CASRAASNYGYTF
CDR3nt: TGTGCCAGCAGGGCCGCCTCTAACTATGGCTACACCTTC

d_gene: TRBD1
abundance: .
j_gene: TRBJ1-3
v_gene: TRBV27
CDR3aa: CASSHRGPGNTIYF
CDR3nt: TGTGCCAGCAGTCACAGGGGCCCTGGAAACACCATATATTTT

d_gene: .
abundance: .
j_gene: TRBJ2-1
v_gene: TRBV19
CDR3aa: CASSISGRSYNEQFF
CDR3nt: TGTGCCAGTAGTATATCTGGCAGATCCTACAATGAGCAGTTCTTC

d_gene: TRBD2
abundance: .
j_gene: TRBJ2-5
v_gene: TRBV6-5
CDR3aa: CASSLLAGETQYF
CDR3nt: TGTGCCAGCAGTTTGCTAGCGGGAGAGACCCAGTACTTC

d_gene: .
abundance: medium-sized
j_gene: TRBJ2-7
v_gene: TRBV6-5
CDR3aa: CASSYSSRSYEQYF
CDR3nt: TGTGCCAGCAGTTATTCTAGCAGAAGTTACGAGCAGTACTTC

d_gene: .
abundance: .
j_gene: TRBJ2-2
v_gene: TRBV7-9
CDR3aa: CASSRPGNTGELFF
CDR3nt: TGTGCCAGCAGCCGACCGGGAAACACCGGGGAGCTGTTTTTT

d_gene: TRBD2
abundance: .
j_gene: TRBJ2-1
v_gene: TRBV7-7
CDR3aa: CASSPGTSGGSEQFF
CDR3nt: TGTGCCAGCAGCCCCGGGACTAGCGGGGGGAGTGAGCAGTTCTTC

d_gene: TRBD1
abundance: .
j_gene: TRBJ2-7
v_gene: TRBV7-8
CDR3aa: CASSLDKTGTDYEQYF
CDR3nt: TGTGCCAGCAGCTTAGACAAAACCGGGACAGACTACGAGCAGTACTTC

d_gene: .
abundance: .
j_gene: TRBJ1-2
v_gene: TRBV25-1
CDR3aa: CASSNGLLNGYTF
CDR3nt: TGTGCCAGCAGCAACGGACTTTTGAATGGCTACACCTTC

d_gene: .
abundance: .
j_gene: TRBJ1-2
v_gene: TRBV9
CDR3aa: CASSVEGVHGYTF
CDR3nt: TGTGCCAGCAGCGTAGAAGGGGTCCATGGCTACACCTTC

d_gene: .
abundance: .
j_gene: TRBJ2-7
v_gene: TRBV1
CDR3aa: CTSSQADSPSYEQYF
CDR3nt: TGCACCAGCAGCCAAGCAGATAGCCCATCCTACGAGCAGTACTTC